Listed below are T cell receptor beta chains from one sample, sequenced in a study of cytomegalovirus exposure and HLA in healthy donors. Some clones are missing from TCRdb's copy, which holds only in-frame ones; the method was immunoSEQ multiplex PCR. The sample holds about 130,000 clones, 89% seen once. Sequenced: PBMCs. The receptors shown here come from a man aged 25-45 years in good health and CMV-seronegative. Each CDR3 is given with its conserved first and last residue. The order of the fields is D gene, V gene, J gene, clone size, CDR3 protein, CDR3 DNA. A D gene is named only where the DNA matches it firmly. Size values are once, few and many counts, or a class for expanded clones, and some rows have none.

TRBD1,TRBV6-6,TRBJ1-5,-,CASQTGAYGNQPQHF,TGTGCCAGCCAAACAGGGGCCTATGGCAATCAGCCCCAGCATTTT
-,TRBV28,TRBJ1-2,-,CASSQSTANYGYTF,TGTGCCAGCAGTCAATCAACAGCTAACTATGGCTACACCTTC
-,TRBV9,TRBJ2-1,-,CASSVDSGDDNEQFF,TGTGCCAGCAGCGTAGATTCAGGGGACGACAATGAGCAGTTCTTC
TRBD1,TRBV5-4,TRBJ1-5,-,CARIGQGNNQPQHF,TGTGCCCGGATAGGACAGGGCAACAATCAGCCCCAGCATTTT
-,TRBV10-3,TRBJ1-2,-,CAISQGSGYTF,TGTGCCATCTCTCAGGGGAGCGGCTACACCTTC
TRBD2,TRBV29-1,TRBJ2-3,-,CSVALAGGITDTQYF,TGCAGCGTTGCCCTAGCGGGGGGGATCACAGATACGCAGTATTTT
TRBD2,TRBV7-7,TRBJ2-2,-,CASSPTGGRYTGELFF,TGTGCCAGCAGCCCGACGGGGGGAAGGTACACCGGGGAGCTGTTTTTT
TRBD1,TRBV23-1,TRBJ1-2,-,CASSQLRDRGLLDGYTF,TGCGCCAGCAGTCAATTGAGGGACAGGGGGCTCTTGGATGGCTACACCTTC
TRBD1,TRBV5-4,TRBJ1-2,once,CASSLETGLSRWYGYTF,TGTGCCAGCAGCTTGGAGACAGGGTTGTCGAGGTGGTATGGCTACACCTTC
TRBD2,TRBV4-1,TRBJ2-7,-,CASSHQGLAFSYEQYF,TGCGCCAGCAGCCATCAAGGACTAGCGTTCTCCTACGAGCAGTACTTC
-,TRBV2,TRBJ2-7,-,CASSPLRGTRGEQYF,TGTGCCAGCAGTCCTCTCCGGGGTACGCGGGGCGAGCAGTACTTC
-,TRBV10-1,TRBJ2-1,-,CASSGGIYNEQFF,TGCGCCAGCAGTGGGGGCATCTACAATGAGCAGTTCTTC
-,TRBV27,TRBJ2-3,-,CASSLRGSSTDTQYF,TGTGCCAGCAGTTTGAGGGGGTCCAGCACAGATACGCAGTATTTT
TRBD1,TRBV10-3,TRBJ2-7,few,CAISESDRVASYEQYF,TGTGCCATCAGTGAGTCGGACAGGGTCGCCTCCTACGAGCAGTACTTC
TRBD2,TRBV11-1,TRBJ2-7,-,CASSIGTSGGAYEQYF,TGTGCCAGCAGCATTGGGACTAGCGGGGGGGCGTACGAGCAGTACTTC
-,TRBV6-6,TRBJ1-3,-,CASSYREDSGNTIYF,TGTGCCAGCAGTTACCGGGAAGACTCTGGAAACACCATATATTTT
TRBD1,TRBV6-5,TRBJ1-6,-,CASSYGWQGDSPLHF,TGTGCCAGCAGTTACGGTTGGCAGGGGGATTCACCCCTCCACTTT
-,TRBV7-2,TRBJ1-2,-,CASSLYQDGDYGYTF,TGTGCCAGCAGCTTATATCAGGACGGGGACTATGGCTACACCTTC
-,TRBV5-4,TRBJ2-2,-,CASSLSLHTGELFF,TGTGCCAGCAGCTTGAGCCTGCACACCGGGGAGCTGTTTTTT
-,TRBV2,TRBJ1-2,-,CASSEGAVHRYGYTF,TGTGCCAGCAGTGAGGGAGCAGTCCACCGATATGGCTACACCTTC
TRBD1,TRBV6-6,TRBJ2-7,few,CASSPTGTYEQYF,TGTGCCAGCAGTCCGACAGGGACCTACGAGCAGTACTTC
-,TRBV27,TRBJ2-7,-,CASSFNRASREQYF,TGTGCCAGCAGTTTTAACAGGGCTTCACGCGAGCAGTACTTC
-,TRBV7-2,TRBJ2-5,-,CASSLGLQQETQYF,TGTGCCAGCAGCCTGGGACTCCAACAAGAGACCCAGTACTTC
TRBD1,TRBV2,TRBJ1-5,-,CASSFAGQGVSQPQHF,TGTGCCAGCAGTTTTGCGGGACAGGGGGTAAGTCAGCCCCAGCATTTT
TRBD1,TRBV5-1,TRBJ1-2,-,CASRPTGDTRGYTF,TGCGCCAGCAGGCCAACAGGGGACACGCGGGGCTACACCTTC
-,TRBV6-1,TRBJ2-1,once,CASSVAGNPLYNEQFF,TGTGCCAGCAGTGTGGCGGGGAACCCCCTATACAATGAGCAGTTCTTC
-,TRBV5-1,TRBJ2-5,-,CASSLATTRQETQYF,TGCGCCAGCAGCTTGGCCACGACACGTCAAGAGACCCAGTACTTC
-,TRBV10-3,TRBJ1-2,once,CAISPGDLYGYTF,TGTGCCATCAGCCCCGGGGATCTCTATGGCTACACCTTC
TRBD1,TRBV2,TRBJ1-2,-,CASTWTGISGYTF,TGTGCCAGCACTTGGACAGGGATTAGTGGCTACACCTTC
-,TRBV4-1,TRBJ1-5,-,CASSQDGGIGNQPQHF,TGCGCCAGCAGCCAAGATGGAGGGATCGGCAATCAGCCCCAGCATTTT
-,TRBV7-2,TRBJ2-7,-,CASSLALSQTGEQYF,TGTGCCAGCAGTTTAGCCCTAAGCCAGACGGGGGAGCAGTACTTC
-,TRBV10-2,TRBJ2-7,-,CASSSKSPYEQYF,TGCGCCAGCAGTTCTAAAAGCCCCTACGAGCAGTACTTC
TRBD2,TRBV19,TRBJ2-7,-,CASSLRLAGPTYEQYF,TGTGCCAGTAGTCTCCGACTAGCGGGGCCCACTTACGAGCAGTACTTC
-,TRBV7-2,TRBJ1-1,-,CASSLAGRNTEAFF,TGTGCCAGCAGCTTAGCGGGCAGAAACACTGAAGCTTTCTTT
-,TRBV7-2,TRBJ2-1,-,CASSRVVAYNEQFF,TGTGCCAGCAGCCGGGTGGTCGCCTACAATGAGCAGTTCTTC
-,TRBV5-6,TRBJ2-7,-,CASSLGDNEQYF,TGTGCCAGCAGCTTGGGGGACAACGAGCAGTACTTC
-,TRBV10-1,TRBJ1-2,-,CASNQTGLLVNYGYTF,TGCGCCAGCAACCAGACAGGCCTCCTCGTAAACTATGGCTACACCTTC
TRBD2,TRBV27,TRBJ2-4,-,CASSLSYGGTRKNIQYF,TGTGCCAGCAGTTTATCGTACGGGGGGACCCGCAAAAACATTCAGTACTTC
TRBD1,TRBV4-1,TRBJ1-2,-,CASSQDRFGRGDGYTF,TGCGCCAGCAGCCAAGATCGGTTCGGCAGGGGGGATGGCTACACCTTC
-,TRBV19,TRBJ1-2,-,CASSRGGDYGYTF,TGTGCCAGTAGTAGGGGAGGCGACTATGGCTACACCTTC
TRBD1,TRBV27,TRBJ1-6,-,CASSSFSPGTGGVPLHF,TGTGCCAGCAGTTCTTTCTCACCCGGGACAGGGGGGGTACCCCTCCACTTT
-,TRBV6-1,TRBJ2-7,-,CAGRGEGVSYEQYF,TGTGCCGGCCGGGGTGAGGGGGTCTCCTACGAGCAGTACTTC
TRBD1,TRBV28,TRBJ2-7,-,CASSFAGGYEQYF,TGTGCCAGCAGTTTCGCAGGGGGCTACGAGCAGTACTTC
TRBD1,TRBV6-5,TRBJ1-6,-,CASSQQGGNNSPLHF,TGTGCCAGCAGTCAACAGGGGGGAAATAATTCACCCCTCCACTTT
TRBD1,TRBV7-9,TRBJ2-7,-,CASSPRGLNEQYF,TGTGCCAGCAGCCCCAGGGGGCTAAACGAGCAGTACTTC
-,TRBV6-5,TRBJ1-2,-,CASSSTGISYGYTF,TGTGCCAGCAGTTCCACAGGGATTAGCTATGGCTACACCTTC
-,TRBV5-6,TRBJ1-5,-,CASSFSGQGYQPQHF,TGTGCCAGCAGCTTTTCTGGGCAGGGGTATCAGCCCCAGCATTTT
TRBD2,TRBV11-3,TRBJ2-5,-,CASSYGLAGQETQYF,TGTGCCAGCAGCTACGGACTAGCGGGGCAAGAGACCCAGTACTTC
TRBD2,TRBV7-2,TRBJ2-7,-,CASSLAQAGEYEQYF,TGTGCCAGCAGCTTAGCGCAAGCGGGAGAGTACGAGCAGTACTTC
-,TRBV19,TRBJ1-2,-,CASTRVWQEYYGYTF,TGTGCCAGCACCCGCGTTTGGCAGGAATACTATGGCTACACCTTC
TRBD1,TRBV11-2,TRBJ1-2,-,CASSSGTGFGYTF,TGTGCCAGCAGCTCCGGGACAGGGTTCGGCTACACCTTC